This entry lists 18 T cell receptor beta chains sequenced from one sample in a study of CD8 T cells in ankylosing spondylitis. TCRdb recomputed calls from the 5' RACE reads with MiXCR, one row per CDR3 protein. The data contain a few hundred thousand distinct CDR3 sequences, approximately 20% of them seen just once; the ten biggest clones take up less than 15%. Specimen: blood, either unsorted or a sorted T cell fraction (not recorded which). These receptors were obtained from a male donor with ankylosing spondylitis or in good health (not recorded which).

This rearrangement joins TRBV6-1 to TRBJ2-3; a possible D gene is TRBD2 (6 bases). V was trimmed by 6 bases and J by 4 bases, leaving 17 bases between them. The CDR3 is 15 amino acids. Germline V gene sequence: CDR1 MNHNS, CDR2 SASEGT. As DNA, the CDR3 is TGTGCCAGCAGCGGGGGTTCTAGCATCCCAGATACGCAGTATTTT. Protein: CASSGGSSIPDTQYF.

The chain links TRBV29-1 to TRBJ2-7, with D perhaps matching TRBD2 (5 bases). Trimming took 4 bases from V and 0 from J, leaving 10 bases between them. The CDR3 covers 13 residues. Germline V gives CDR1 SQVTM, CDR2 ANQGSEA. CDR3 sequence reads: CSVVRGSSYEQYF. The CDR3 DNA is TGCAGCGTTGTCCGAGGGTCCTCCTACGAGCAGTACTTC.

The CDR3 DNA reads as TGTGCCAGCAGTTTCCTGACCGGGACCTTGGATCTGTATTTT. Translating it yields CASSFLTGTLDLYF. The V and J genes are TRBV27 and TRBJ2-3; the D call may be TRBD1 or TRBD2 (5 bases each). V lost 3 bases and J 14 bases, leaving 21 bases between the germline ends. Germline V gene data show CDR1 as MNHEY and CDR2 as SMNVEV (reference sequence). The CDR3 runs 14 residues.

This clonotype has a handful of counts. Its ends do not fully match the called genes, so a read error is possible. This sequence joins TRBV12-3 or TRBV12-4 and TRBJ2-1; 7 bases map to TRBD1. The CDR3 extends over 12 amino acids. The CDR3 region is CASSKLRDRRYF. CDR3 bases: TGTGCCAGCAGTAAACTCCGGGACAGACGATATTTC.

The sample holds a few counts of this clonotype. The rearrangement links TRBV12-3 or TRBV12-4 to TRBJ2-7, with 7 bases lining up with TRBD1. The CDR3 sequence is 12 residues long. Trimming cost V 5 bases and J 2 bases; bases outside gene matches: 0. CDR3 residues: CASSQGAYEQYF. CDR3 coding DNA: TGTGCCAGCAGTCAGGGGGCCTACGAGCAGTACTTC.

The chain recombines TRBV9 with TRBJ2-2; a possible D gene is TRBD1 (6 bases). With 0 bases removed from V and 0 bases from J, the gap between germline ends came to 12 bases. This CDR3 has 17 amino acids. Germline CDR1 and CDR2: SGDLS and YYNGEE. Here the CDR3 DNA reads TGTGCCAGCAGCGTAGGACGGCACAGGGCGAACACCGGGGAGCTGTTTTTT. Residues: CASSVGRHRANTGELFF.

This clonotype was seen more than once but under ten times. The chain employs TRBV7-9 and TRBJ2-7; tentative D call: TRBD1 (6 bases). Looked up from germline, CDR1 is SEHNR and CDR2 is FQNEAQ (reference sequence). CDR3 length: 14 amino acids. V was shortened by 4 bases and J by 7 bases, with 17 bases between the two germline ends. This CDR3 is CASSSRDNLREQYF. For the CDR3, the DNA is TGTGCCAGCAGCTCCCGGGACAACCTACGGGAGCAGTACTTC.

This clonotype occurred a few times. The chain employs TRBV6-6 and TRBJ2-3; possibly TRBD2 for D (5 bases). Germline V gene sequence: CDR1 MNHNY, CDR2 SVGAGI (reference sequence). This CDR3 region has 11 residues. The V gene lost 7 bases and the J gene lost 6 bases, with 8 bases spanning the gap. CDR3 sequence (DNA): TGTGCCAGCACCTGGAGGGATACGCAGTATTTT. Protein product: CASTWRDTQYF.

The gene calls are TRBV29-1 and TRBJ2-7; D is ambiguous. This CDR3 has 10 amino acids. The V end lost 5 bases, the J end lost 6 bases, and 8 bases lay between the germline ends. Germline CDR1 is SQVTM and CDR2 is ANQGSEA. The CDR3 sequence is CSVLTAEQYF. The CDR3 region has the DNA TGCAGCGTTCTAACAGCCGAGCAGTACTTC.

The V gene is TRBV6-4, the J gene TRBJ2-7; 10 bases fit TRBD2. V gave up 3 bases and J gave up 3 bases; unmatched junction bases: 8. Germline values: CDR1 MRHNA, CDR2 SNTAGT. The CDR3 contains 16 residues. The CDR3 loop is CASSECWTSGHYEQYF. The CDR3 nucleotides are TGTGCCAGCAGTGAGTGTTGGACTAGCGGCCACTACGAGCAGTACTTC.

V is TRBV2 and J is TRBJ2-5, with D unclear. V was cut by 1 base and J by 6 bases, with 6 bases left in between. The CDR3 has 12 amino acids. Germline V gene lookup returns CDR1 SNHLY and CDR2 FYNNEI. The chain's CDR3 is CASSEGTKTQYF. The CDR3 coding sequence is TGTGCCAGCAGTGAAGGCACAAAGACCCAGTACTTC.

V is TRBV13 and J is TRBJ2-5, with D maybe TRBD2 (6 bases). From germline, CDR1 is PRHDT and CDR2 FYEKMQ (reference sequence). Trimming took 3 bases from V and 0 from J, leaving 8 bases between them. The CDR3 runs 14 residues. The CDR3 DNA sequence: TGTGCCAGCAGCTTCCGGGACTACCAAGAGACCCAGTACTTC. Translation gives CASSFRDYQETQYF.

Only a few counts were recorded for this clonotype. The V and J genes are TRBV6-5 and TRBJ2-7; D is unclear. The germline gives CDR1 MNHEY, CDR2 SVGAGI. Trimming took 4 bases from V and 4 from J, leaving 17 bases between them. The CDR3 extends over 15 amino acids. The CDR3 is CASSLSLTDLYEQYF. CDR3 coding DNA: TGTGCCAGCAGTTTGTCACTTACGGACCTGTACGAGCAGTACTTC.

This clonotype came up once. The gene calls are TRBV9 and TRBJ2-7; TRBD1 agrees at 7 bases. Germline CDR1 is SGDLS and CDR2 is YYNGEE. The CDR3 covers 15 residues. After removal of 2 bases from V and 3 bases from J, the junction contained 8 bases not matched to a gene. CDR3 protein: CASSVTGQSNYEQYF. Here the CDR3 DNA reads TGTGCCAGCAGCGTCACGGGACAGTCCAACTACGAGCAGTACTTC.

This clonotype has only a few counts. The CDR3 DNA is TGTGCCAGCAGCTTAGTGGAGGGGTCCCGCTACGAGCAGTACTTC. Protein product: CASSLVEGSRYEQYF. The V and J genes are TRBV7-2 and TRBJ2-7; TRBD2 is a possible D gene (6 bases). CDR3 length: 15 amino acids. V shed 1 base and J shed 3 bases, with 13 bases lying between them. Germline CDR1 and CDR2: SGHTA and FQGNSA.

V gene TRBV2 combines with J gene TRBJ2-1; D perhaps matches TRBD2 (5 bases). Trimming shortened V by 1 base and J by 0 bases, and 10 bases separated the two germline ends. Germline CDR1 is SNHLY and CDR2 is FYNNEI. CDR3 length: 16 amino acids. DNA of the CDR3: TGTGCCAGCAGTGAAGTAGCGCCCAGCTCCTACAATGAGCAGTTCTTC. Residues: CASSEVAPSSYNEQFF.

V is TRBV6-5 and J is TRBJ2-1; possible D gene TRBD2, 6 bases. CDR3 size: 11 residues. Trimming left V 6 bases short and J 9 bases short, with 9 bases between. Germline-derived CDR1 and CDR2 are MNHEY and SVGAGI. CDR3: CASRGGGEQFF. The CDR3 nucleotides are TGTGCCAGCAGGGGAGGTGGTGAGCAGTTCTTC.

This clonotype was picked up a small number of times. The J gene is TRBJ2-3, the V gene TRBV7-9; D possibly corresponds to TRBD2 (5 bases). Trimming stripped 1 base from V and 5 bases from J, with 10 bases between. Germline V CDR1 and CDR2: SEHNR, FQNEAQ (reference sequence). This CDR3 spans 14 amino acids. CDR3 DNA: TGTGCCAGCAGCTTAGGCTCCCGGGGAGATACGCAGTATTTT. Translated, it gives CASSLGSRGDTQYF. The full variable domain, its missing parts supplied by reference TRBV7-9 and TRBJ2-3, is DTGVSQNPRHKITKRGQNVTFRCDPISEHNRLYWYRQTLGQGPEFLTYFQNEAQLEKSRLLSDRFSAERPKGSFSTLEIQRTEQGDSAMYLCASSLGSRGDTQYFGPGTRLTVL.